Listed here are 5 T cell receptor beta chains from one sample, sequenced in a study of shared clonotypes between healthy human individuals. Assay: immunoSEQ multiplex PCR; the TCRdb copy retains only in-frame clones and omits some. The sample yields around 1.5 million clones, approximately 98% seen once. Sequenced sample: naive CD4+ T cells sorted from blood. Indicated subset: CD45RA+ positively selected. Receptor source: a man younger than 45 in good health.

J is TRBJ1-3 and V is TRBV9; 7 positions match TRBD1. Germline CDR1 and CDR2: SGDLS and YYNGEE. The V segment lost 2 bases and the J segment 2 bases; nucleotides outside the gene matches: 7. The CDR3 totals 16 residues. CDR3 DNA: TGTGCCAGCAGCGTTCGAACAGGGGTGACTGGAAACACCATATATTTT. This translates into CASSVRTGVTGNTIYF. The full variable domain, with the rest looked up from reference TRBV9 and TRBJ1-3, is DSGVTQTPKHLITATGQRVTLRCSPRSGDLSVYWYQQSLDQGLQFLIQYYNGEERAKGNILERFSAQQFPDLHSELNLSSLELGDSALYFCASSVRTGVTGNTIYFGEGSWLTVV.

The chain joins TRBV10-3 to TRBJ2-3; TRBD2 matches at 10 bases. CDR1 ENHRY and CDR2 SYGVKD come from the germline V gene. The trim removed 4 bases at V and 7 bases at J, leaving 5 bases unmatched. This CDR3 is 14 amino acids long. DNA for the CDR3: TGTGCCATCAGTGTTGCTAGCGGGAGAAATACGCAGTATTTT. This codes for CAISVASGRNTQYF.

The chain couples TRBV10-3 to TRBJ2-6; TRBD2 is a possible D gene (6 bases). This CDR3 region has 15 residues. Germline V gene data show CDR1 as ENHRY and CDR2 as SYGVKD. Trimming cost V 6 bases and J 1 base, with 10 bases left between them. For the CDR3, the DNA is TGTGCCATCAGGCCCCGGGGGTCTGGGGCCAACGTCCTGACTTTC. This codes for CAIRPRGSGANVLTF.

The genes are TRBV28 and TRBJ2-3; D is undetermined. Trimming took off 7 bases at V and 11 bases at J, with 16 bases between the two ends. Germline V gives CDR1 MDHEN, CDR2 SYDVKM. The CDR3 is 12 amino acids. The CDR3 nucleotides read TGTGCCAGCACCCCGGTGGACGTCCTGCAGTATTTT. Amino acid sequence: CASTPVDVLQYF.

The chain employs TRBV19 and TRBJ1-2; no firm D call. Trimming cost V 6 bases and J 8 bases, with 22 bases left between them. The germline CDR1 and CDR2 sequences are LNHDA and SQIVND (reference sequence). The CDR3 has 15 residues. The CDR3 DNA follows: TGTGCCAGTAGCATTGGCATTGCTCGACATCTGGGCTACACCTTC. Encoded protein: CASSIGIARHLGYTF.